This T cell receptor beta chain was documented in a study of cytomegalovirus exposure and HLA in healthy donors. Researchers ran the PCR with 60 Vbeta and 13 Jbeta primers. Sequencing was performed with immunoSEQ multiplex PCR; in TCRdb, only in-frame clones are kept and a portion is missing. The sample data list about 88,000 clones. Germline V CDR1 and CDR2: LNHDA, SQIVND (reference sequence). J lost 7 bases, V lost 6 bases, and 13 bases had no gene match. The CDR3 extends over 16 amino acids. The chain is built from TRBV19 and TRBJ2-1; 9 nucleotides align to TRBD2. This TCR derives from a girl aged 5 to 17 in good health and CMV-seropositive. Sequenced: PBMCs. The CDR3 DNA follows: TGTGCCAGTAGGGCCTTTAGCGGGGGCCAGCTTAATGAGCAGTTCTTC. Its protein product is CASRAFSGGQLNEQFF.